This TCR beta chain was obtained from a study of cytomegalovirus exposure and HLA in healthy donors. Study-level results: The authors later found most CMV-associated TCR beta chains appeared HLA-restricted. Later genetic work tied a missense DCLRE1C variant to beta-chain V and J trimming.

On this clone: Its matching antigen is unknown.

The germline gives CDR1 MNHNS, CDR2 SASEGT. The CDR3 has 14 residues. V lost 4 bases and J lost 4; bases outside the gene matches: 6. The PCR contained 60 Vbeta and 13 Jbeta primers. TCRdb keeps only in-frame clones here, not all; method: immunoSEQ multiplex PCR. Of about 120,000 clones listed, around 80% are singletons. The receptor comes from a female donor in good health and CMV-seronegative. The sequencing input was PBMCs. This chain uses TRBV6-1 with TRBJ1-2; 7 bases map to TRBD1. CDR3 bases: TGTGCCAGCAGTGCGGCGACAGGGACCTATGGCTACACCTTC. It codes for CASSAATGTYGYTF.